A selection of T cell receptor beta chains follows, all from one sample in a study of cytomegalovirus exposure and HLA in healthy donors. This table comes from immunoSEQ multiplex PCR, and its TCRdb copy is limited to in-frame clones, with some not included. In total, the table holds tens of thousands of clones. Sequencing was carried out using PBMCs. These receptors all come from a man aged 25-40 years in good health and CMV-seronegative. Each CDR3 is given with its conserved first and last residue. D genes are given only for firm matches. Rows give clone size only sometimes, using once, few, many, or a class for an expanded clone.

v_gene: TRBV25-1
j_gene: TRBJ1-1
d_gene: NA
abundance: NA
CDR3aa: CASSDSGGTEAFF
CDR3nt: TGTGCCAGCAGTGATTCGGGGGGCACTGAAGCTTTCTTT

v_gene: TRBV9
j_gene: TRBJ2-5
d_gene: NA
abundance: NA
CDR3aa: CASSVAPLGGLGGETQYF
CDR3nt: TGTGCCAGCAGCGTAGCCCCCTTGGGGGGGCTAGGAGGAGAGACCCAGTACTTC

v_gene: TRBV18
j_gene: TRBJ1-1
d_gene: NA
abundance: NA
CDR3aa: CASSPEPGHSAFF
CDR3nt: TGTGCCAGCTCACCGGAACCGGGACATAGTGCTTTCTTT

v_gene: TRBV29-1
j_gene: TRBJ1-1
d_gene: NA
abundance: NA
CDR3aa: CSARNTEAFF
CDR3nt: TGCAGCGCCAGAAACACTGAAGCTTTCTTT

v_gene: TRBV5-5
j_gene: TRBJ2-7
d_gene: TRBD2
abundance: NA
CDR3aa: CASSLYRLAGGSYEQYF
CDR3nt: TGTGCCAGCAGCTTGTATAGACTAGCGGGAGGGTCCTACGAGCAGTACTTC

v_gene: TRBV30
j_gene: TRBJ1-2
d_gene: NA
abundance: NA
CDR3aa: CAWTPGTGYGYTF
CDR3nt: TGTGCCTGGACCCCCGGCACGGGGTATGGCTACACCTTC

v_gene: TRBV11-2
j_gene: TRBJ1-6
d_gene: NA
abundance: NA
CDR3aa: CASSSPREGSPLHF
CDR3nt: TGTGCCAGCAGCTCCCCCAGGGAAGGTTCACCCCTCCACTTT

v_gene: TRBV4-2
j_gene: TRBJ2-7
d_gene: NA
abundance: NA
CDR3aa: CASSQALAFESYEQYF
CDR3nt: TGTGCCAGCAGCCAAGCTCTAGCGTTTGAATCCTACGAGCAGTACTTC

v_gene: TRBV7-3
j_gene: TRBJ2-3
d_gene: TRBD2
abundance: NA
CDR3aa: CASSLNGRGDTQYF
CDR3nt: TGTGCCAGCAGCTTAAACGGGAGGGGAGATACGCAGTATTTT

v_gene: TRBV6-4
j_gene: TRBJ1-1
d_gene: TRBD1
abundance: NA
CDR3aa: CASRDTDRGTEAFF
CDR3nt: TGTGCCAGCAGAGACACGGACAGGGGGACTGAAGCTTTCTTT

v_gene: TRBV7-9
j_gene: TRBJ1-2
d_gene: NA
abundance: NA
CDR3aa: CASSLAQGPFYGYTF
CDR3nt: TGTGCCAGCAGCTTAGCCCAGGGGCCCTTCTATGGCTACACCTTC

v_gene: TRBV18
j_gene: TRBJ1-1
d_gene: NA
abundance: NA
CDR3aa: CASSPDFSNTEAFF
CDR3nt: TGTGCCAGCTCACCGGACTTTTCGAACACTGAAGCTTTCTTT

v_gene: TRBV27
j_gene: TRBJ1-6
d_gene: NA
abundance: NA
CDR3aa: CASRRVLGSPLHF
CDR3nt: TGTGCCAGCAGGCGGGTCTTGGGTTCACCCCTCCACTTT

v_gene: TRBV6-1
j_gene: TRBJ2-1
d_gene: TRBD2
abundance: medium-sized
CDR3aa: CASSEELAGGPDEQFF
CDR3nt: TGTGCCAGCAGTGAAGAACTAGCGGGAGGCCCGGATGAGCAGTTCTTC

v_gene: TRBV30
j_gene: TRBJ1-1
d_gene: TRBD1
abundance: NA
CDR3aa: CAWSRRQGAAEAFF
CDR3nt: TGTGCCTGGAGTCGTAGGCAGGGGGCGGCCGAAGCTTTCTTT

v_gene: TRBV11-2
j_gene: TRBJ2-1
d_gene: TRBD2
abundance: NA
CDR3aa: CASIPRGSGAYNEQFF
CDR3nt: TGTGCCAGCATCCCTAGGGGTAGCGGGGCCTACAATGAGCAGTTCTTC

v_gene: TRBV18
j_gene: TRBJ1-2
d_gene: NA
abundance: NA
CDR3aa: CASSLGDTNYGYTF
CDR3nt: TGTGCCAGCTCCCTCGGGGACACGAACTATGGCTACACCTTC

v_gene: TRBV6-5
j_gene: TRBJ2-2
d_gene: NA
abundance: NA
CDR3aa: CASSYSRGTGELFF
CDR3nt: TGTGCCAGCAGTTACTCTAGGGGGACCGGGGAGCTGTTTTTT

v_gene: TRBV29-1
j_gene: TRBJ1-1
d_gene: TRBD1
abundance: NA
CDR3aa: CSVRQGAGEAFF
CDR3nt: TGCAGCGTAAGACAGGGGGCGGGTGAAGCTTTCTTT

v_gene: TRBV7-2
j_gene: TRBJ2-7
d_gene: TRBD2
abundance: NA
CDR3aa: CASSLGTSAYEQYF
CDR3nt: TGTGCCAGCAGCTTAGGGACTAGCGCCTACGAGCAGTACTTC

v_gene: TRBV30
j_gene: TRBJ2-7
d_gene: NA
abundance: NA
CDR3aa: CAGDTGQGSYEQYF
CDR3nt: TGTGCCGGGGACACAGGGCAGGGCTCCTACGAGCAGTACTTC

v_gene: TRBV7-2
j_gene: TRBJ1-2
d_gene: NA
abundance: NA
CDR3aa: CASSLGQQPYGYTF
CDR3nt: TGTGCCAGCAGCTTAGGACAGCAACCCTATGGCTACACCTTC

v_gene: TRBV5-1
j_gene: TRBJ2-7
d_gene: NA
abundance: NA
CDR3aa: CASSLTVGSYEQYF
CDR3nt: TGCGCCAGCAGCTTGACAGTAGGTTCCTACGAGCAGTACTTC

v_gene: TRBV7-2
j_gene: TRBJ2-5
d_gene: NA
abundance: NA
CDR3aa: CASSPRVSGETQYF
CDR3nt: TGTGCCAGCAGCCCGAGGGTCAGCGGAGAGACCCAGTACTTC

v_gene: TRBV5-6
j_gene: TRBJ2-1
d_gene: NA
abundance: NA
CDR3aa: CASSLLGPYGNEQFF
CDR3nt: TGTGCCAGCAGCTTGCTGGGGCCGTATGGCAATGAGCAGTTCTTC

v_gene: TRBV29-1
j_gene: TRBJ2-7
d_gene: TRBD2
abundance: NA
CDR3aa: CSVEVSKGLAESSYEQYF
CDR3nt: TGCAGCGTTGAAGTGTCTAAGGGACTAGCAGAGAGCTCCTACGAGCAGTACTTC

v_gene: TRBV29-1
j_gene: TRBJ2-5
d_gene: TRBD1
abundance: NA
CDR3aa: CSVFTGTGVETQYF
CDR3nt: TGCAGCGTGTTCACCGGGACAGGGGTGGAGACCCAGTACTTC

v_gene: TRBV5-1
j_gene: TRBJ2-1
d_gene: TRBD2
abundance: NA
CDR3aa: CASSETSGRAQGNEQFF
CDR3nt: TGCGCCAGCAGCGAGACTAGCGGGAGGGCCCAGGGCAATGAGCAGTTCTTC

v_gene: TRBV2
j_gene: TRBJ2-3
d_gene: TRBD1
abundance: NA
CDR3aa: CASSEQGGTDTQYF
CDR3nt: TGTGCCAGCAGTGAACAGGGGGGCACAGATACGCAGTATTTT

v_gene: TRBV5-6
j_gene: TRBJ1-5
d_gene: TRBD1
abundance: NA
CDR3aa: CASSLYWQGGTQPQHF
CDR3nt: TGTGCCAGCAGCTTGTATTGGCAGGGGGGAACTCAGCCCCAGCATTTT

v_gene: TRBV30
j_gene: TRBJ2-1
d_gene: TRBD2
abundance: NA
CDR3aa: CAWSVGWTSGRAGEQFF
CDR3nt: TGTGCCTGGAGTGTAGGTTGGACTAGCGGGAGGGCTGGTGAGCAGTTCTTC

v_gene: TRBV5-3
j_gene: TRBJ1-2
d_gene: NA
abundance: NA
CDR3aa: CARFNSGYTF
CDR3nt: TGTGCCAGGTTTAATAGTGGCTACACCTTC